This TCR beta chain was sequenced in a study of naive CD8 T cells in extremely preterm neonates (dated by TCRdb to 2016 to 2017). Looking at the study overall: The adult participants' age range is given as 25-50 years in the abstract but as 20-50 years in the methods. The study compared the TCRbeta CDR3 repertoires of sorted naive CD8+ T cells among four age groups: extremely preterm neonates, term neonates, young children and adults.

V and J are trimmed by 8 bases and 0 bases, and the gene matches miss 5 bases of the junction. From the cysteine up to the phenylalanine, the CDR3 has a length of 14 residues. Left in the record is the CDR3 DNA by itself, 42 bases read in frame from the first base. From the germline V gene (reference sequence), CDR1 is GTSNPN and CDR2 is SVGIG. On this clone: Its binding antigen is unknown. No base-level quality is on record; no much larger clone is a single base apart.

Summary of the overall study and its limitations: Compared with the older groups, preterm CDR3s were shorter and closer to germline, carrying fewer N additions and showing less junctional trimming. A higher proportion of shared CDR3 nucleotide sequences was found in preterm neonates (roughly 2.7%) than in term neonates (about 0.4%), young children (roughly 0.03%) and adults (0.01%). Significantly lower iChao1 richness than in all other age groups (p < 0.05) and an even clone distribution were observed in preterm neonates, indicating a less rich repertoire. The authors noted a small sample size and variable productive template counts among preterm samples as limitations. To track T cell development within individuals, the authors urged prospective longitudinal studies of preterm and term neonates.

A two-step, bias-controlled multiplex PCR was used to amplify TCRbeta CDR3 regions from genomic DNA. Primers specific for every TRBV and TRBJ gene segment were used in the multiplex PCR. TCRbeta repertoire data were generated with the immunoSEQ Assay. Turning to the authors' computational methods: To merge closely related sequences, reads went through filtering and clustering using a relative-frequency ratio and a modified nearest-neighbor algorithm. The V, D and J gene assignments for CDR3 sequences were based on IMGT annotation. Template counts were corrected for PCR amplification bias and quantified by comparison with synthetic TCR CDR3 analog sequences. Only unique productive sequences, that is, in-frame CDR3 sequences lacking stop codons, were included in the analyses. The immunoSEQ Analyzer software was used to compute clonality, defined as 1 minus Pielou's evenness, and iChao1 richness. JMP was used for statistical testing, with Student's t-test or a non-parametric test applied depending on Shapiro-Wilk normality results. Drawn from immuneACCESS, this table holds only the in-frame rearrangements with V and J called that TCRdb kept. Clones are partly lost; checked studies trace under half to an unresolved V gene and leave the rest unexplained. That table supplies the V and J calls and clone size; D and trimming were determined from the DNA. The sample table records around 6,400 clones; 95% to 98% of these occur just once. About 0.29% of the sample goes to the ten largest clones.

The peripheral blood donors were five healthy children aged roughly 15-56 months who were having elective routine surgery, plus five healthy nonsmoking adults. A FACSAria III cell sorter was used to sort live, Annexin V-negative naive CD8+ T cells (CD3+CD8+CD45RA+CCR7+). Between roughly 18,000 and 100,000 naive CD8+ T cells were sorted per sample. Ficoll-Paque density gradient centrifugation was used to isolate mononuclear cells from diluted blood. Before sorting, mononuclear cells were cryopreserved in 10% DMSO with about 90% FBS and kept in long-term storage at -150 degrees C. After thawing, cells were stained with Annexin V along with antibodies against CD3, CD8, CCR7 and CD45RA. The DNeasy Blood and Tissue Kit was used to extract genomic DNA from snap-frozen pellets of sorted cells.

The sample taken for sequencing was naive CD8+ T cells from blood. The chain is encoded by TRBV30 joined to TRBJ2-7, with 12 bases aligning to TRBD2. The sequence came from a human donor in good health. The CDR3 reads CAGMTSGSSYEQYF. The sequence in DNA is TGTGCCGGGATGACTAGCGGGAGCTCCTACGAGCAGTACTTC.